These T cell receptor beta chains were read from a single sample in a study of CD8 T cells in Susac syndrome. Each CDR3 protein gets one entry after TCRdb re-called the immunoSEQ multiplex PCR reads with MiXCR. Among fewer than 35,000 distinct CDR3 sequences listed, less than 95% were seen once. The sample consisted of CD8+ T cells from PBMCs. The origin of the receptors is a human donor in good health. CDR3s include the opening cysteine and the closing phenylalanine or tryptophan. The D gene is left open where the match is weak. Not every row has a clone size; where given, it reads once, few, many or a size class.

TRBV6-1	TRBJ2-7	NA	NA	CASSEAQWSYEQYF	TGTGCCAGCAGTGAAGCGCAGTGGTCCTACGAGCAGTACTTC
TRBV29-1	TRBJ2-3	NA	few	CSVEDDGMADTQYF	TGCAGCGTTGAAGACGACGGGATGGCAGATACGCAGTATTTT
TRBV6-5	TRBJ2-7	NA	NA	CASSYSRLGLSYEQYF	TGTGCCAGCAGTTACTCGAGATTGGGACTCTCCTACGAGCAGTACTTC
TRBV7-8	TRBJ2-3	TRBD2	NA	CASSSERGATDTQYF	TGTGCCAGCAGCTCCGAGCGGGGGGCCACAGATACGCAGTATTTT
TRBV9	TRBJ1-1	TRBD1	NA	CASSAQGQSKYTEAFF	TGTGCCAGCAGCGCACAGGGACAGTCAAAATACACTGAAGCTTTCTTT
TRBV20-1	TRBJ2-1	NA	NA	CSARSGQNNEQFF	TGCAGTGCTAGAAGCGGGCAAAACAATGAGCAGTTCTTC
TRBV6-4	TRBJ2-2	NA	few	CASSSNTGELFF	TGTGCCAGCAGTTCCAACACCGGGGAGCTGTTTTTT
TRBV5-1	TRBJ2-7	TRBD1	NA	CASSSDRLRDEQYF	TGCGCCAGCAGCTCGGACAGGCTACGCGACGAGCAGTACTTC
TRBV20-1	TRBJ1-6	TRBD1	NA	CSARGGDRGWNSPLHF	TGCAGTGCTAGAGGGGGGGACAGGGGGTGGAATTCACCCCTCCACTTT
TRBV7-2	TRBJ2-3	TRBD2	NA	CASSFYAGGYTDTQYF	TGTGCCAGCAGCTTCTACGCGGGGGGGTACACAGATACGCAGTATTTT
TRBV6-2/TRBV6-3	TRBJ2-3	NA	NA	CASSYVGGPDYNLYF	TGTGCCAGCAGTTACGTCGGGGGGCCCGATTATAATCTGTATTTT
TRBV25-1	TRBJ2-7	NA	once	CASSYGLSYEQYF	TGTGCCAGCAGCTATGGACTCTCCTACGAGCAGTACTTC
TRBV10-3	TRBJ2-2	NA	NA	CAAKETENTGELFF	TGTGCCGCCAAAGAGACAGAAAACACCGGGGAGCTGTTTTTT
TRBV12-3/TRBV12-4	TRBJ2-7	NA	NA	CASSLSQGPLQYEQYF	TGTGCCAGCAGTTTATCGCAGGGACCTCTACAATACGAGCAGTACTTC
TRBV5-4	TRBJ1-1	NA	NA	CASSFQGGFTEAFF	TGTGCCAGCAGCTTCCAAGGGGGTTTCACTGAAGCTTTCTTT
TRBV29-1	TRBJ1-5	NA	NA	CSVEEGAGPQHF	TGCAGCGTTGAAGAAGGCGCTGGGCCCCAGCATTTT
TRBV3-1	TRBJ1-6	NA	NA	CASSQVPAGNSPLHF	TGTGCCAGCAGCCAAGTTCCAGCGGGAAATTCACCCCTCCACTTT
TRBV3-1	TRBJ1-4	TRBD1	NA	CASSQERTGGRNEKLFF	TGTGCCAGCAGCCAAGAACGGACAGGGGGGAGGAATGAAAAACTGTTTTTT
TRBV20-1	TRBJ2-3	NA	NA	CSARFRASSGVLVDTQYF	TGCAGTGCTAGGTTTAGGGCAAGTTCTGGGGTACTTGTGGATACGCAGTATTTT
TRBV6-2/TRBV6-3	TRBJ2-1	NA	NA	CASSLGDNYYNEQFF	TGTGCCAGCAGTCTTGGGGACAACTACTACAATGAGCAGTTCTTC
TRBV4-3	TRBJ1-1	NA	NA	CASSQGVGGNTEAFF	TGCGCCAGCAGCCAAGGGGTAGGGGGGAACACTGAAGCTTTCTTT
TRBV4-2	TRBJ2-1	NA	NA	CASSQAVTSSYNEQFF	TGTGCCAGCAGCCAAGCTGTGACTAGTTCCTACAATGAGCAGTTCTTC
TRBV6-2/TRBV6-3	TRBJ2-7	NA	few	CASSYGTGPEQYF	TGTGCCAGCAGTTACGGAACAGGGCCCGAGCAGTACTTC
TRBV6-1	TRBJ2-7	NA	NA	CASTPRLWQVGEQYF	TGTGCCAGCACTCCCCGGCTATGGCAGGTAGGAGAGCAGTACTTC
TRBV5-6	TRBJ2-1	NA	NA	CASSLGNNEQFF	TGTGCCAGCAGCTTAGGTAACAATGAGCAGTTCTTC
TRBV27	TRBJ2-7	NA	NA	CASSLSTASSYEQYF	TGTGCCAGCAGTTTATCAACGGCTAGCTCCTACGAGCAGTACTTC
TRBV4-3	TRBJ1-1	NA	NA	CASSQDRVLNTEAFF	TGCGCCAGCAGCCAAGACCGCGTGCTGAACACTGAAGCTTTCTTT
TRBV14	TRBJ2-7	NA	NA	CASSQVGSYEQYF	TGTGCCAGCAGCCAAGTAGGTAGCTACGAGCAGTACTTC
TRBV20-1	TRBJ2-3	TRBD2	NA	CSARAGAYTDTQYF	TGCAGTGCTCGAGCGGGAGCCTACACAGATACGCAGTATTTT
TRBV6-1	TRBJ2-7	TRBD1	NA	CASSTGTGIYEQYF	TGTGCCAGCAGTACCGGGACAGGGATCTACGAGCAGTACTTC
TRBV4-1	TRBJ1-6	NA	NA	CASSQDSSSYNSPLHF	TGCGCCAGCAGCCAAGATTCGAGCTCCTATAATTCACCCCTCCACTTT
TRBV6-5	TRBJ1-2	TRBD1	NA	CASSYSTGVGYTF	TGTGCCAGCAGTTACTCAACAGGGGTCGGCTACACCTTC
TRBV9	TRBJ2-3	NA	NA	CASNRLAPDTQYF	TGTGCCAGCAATAGGCTAGCCCCAGATACGCAGTATTTT
TRBV7-2	TRBJ2-3	TRBD2	NA	CASSSIPGLATDTQYF	TGTGCCAGCAGCTCCATTCCGGGACTAGCGACAGATACGCAGTATTTT
TRBV6-5	TRBJ2-7	TRBD1	NA	CASSLTGALSREQYF	TGTGCCAGCAGCCTTACAGGGGCCCTATCGCGGGAGCAGTACTTC
TRBV19	TRBJ2-7	NA	NA	CASSSRDPAREQYF	TGTGCCAGTAGTAGCCGGGACCCAGCGAGGGAGCAGTACTTC
TRBV12-5	TRBJ1-2	NA	NA	CASGLERYGYTF	TGTGCTAGTGGTTTGGAGAGATATGGCTACACCTTC
TRBV12-3/TRBV12-4	TRBJ2-2	NA	NA	CASSLPGWDRELFF	TGTGCCAGCAGTTTACCCGGGTGGGACAGGGAGCTGTTTTTT
TRBV28	TRBJ2-3	NA	NA	CASSLILQGSRDTQYF	TGTGCCAGCAGTTTGATCTTGCAGGGGTCGAGAGATACGCAGTATTTT
TRBV29-1	TRBJ1-5	TRBD1	NA	CSVGDRGGQPQHF	TGCAGCGTCGGTGACAGGGGGGGTCAGCCCCAGCATTTT
TRBV6-2/TRBV6-3	TRBJ1-1	TRBD1	NA	CASRTVRQGLTEAFF	TGTGCCAGCAGAACCGTTCGACAGGGCCTCACTGAAGCTTTCTTT
TRBV14	TRBJ2-7	TRBD2	few	CASSPTAGGPYEQYF	TGTGCCAGCAGCCCTACAGCGGGGGGACCCTACGAGCAGTACTTC
TRBV6-2/TRBV6-3	TRBJ2-6	NA	NA	CASRQDDSGANVLTF	TGTGCCAGCAGGCAGGATGACTCTGGGGCCAACGTCCTGACTTTC
TRBV14	TRBJ1-2	NA	NA	CASSYGGARGYTF	TGTGCCAGCAGCTATGGGGGGGCGCGCGGCTACACCTTC
TRBV6-1	TRBJ2-5	NA	NA	CASSEAQGRRETQYF	TGTGCCAGCAGTGAAGCGCAGGGAAGACGAGAGACCCAGTACTTC
TRBV7-9	TRBJ2-7	NA	NA	CASSYGTIYEQYF	TGTGCCAGCAGCTACGGGACCATCTACGAGCAGTACTTC
TRBV29-1	TRBJ1-2	NA	NA	CSVEPAVTVDYGYTF	TGCAGCGTTGAACCCGCAGTGACAGTAGACTATGGCTACACCTTC
TRBV12-3/TRBV12-4	TRBJ1-6	NA	NA	CASSLQSPLHF	TGTGCCAGCAGTTTGCAATCACCCCTCCACTTT
TRBV1	TRBJ1-6	NA	NA	CTSSPRHRSSYNSPLHF	TGCACCAGCAGCCCCCGACACCGAAGCTCCTATAATTCACCCCTCCACTTT
TRBV10-3	TRBJ1-3	NA	NA	CAISALSRRSGNTIYF	TGTGCCATCAGCGCTTTGTCCAGGAGGTCTGGAAACACCATATATTTT
TRBV28	TRBJ1-1	NA	NA	CASSLFRRRFRMTEAFF	TGTGCCAGCAGCCTATTTCGAAGGAGGTTCCGGATGACTGAAGCTTTCTTT
TRBV2	TRBJ2-1	NA	NA	CASSEVYEQFF	TGTGCCAGCAGTGAGGTCTATGAGCAGTTCTTC
TRBV3-1	TRBJ2-7	NA	few	CASSQDWTPSSYEQYF	TGTGCCAGCAGCCAAGATTGGACACCGAGCTCCTACGAGCAGTACTTC
TRBV7-6	TRBJ2-3	NA	NA	CASSLAQGTDTQYF	TGTGCCAGCAGCTTAGCGCAGGGGACAGATACGCAGTATTTT
TRBV5-1	TRBJ2-7	NA	few	CASSPTSGSYEQYF	TGCGCCAGCAGCCCGACATCAGGGTCCTACGAGCAGTACTTC
TRBV5-4	TRBJ1-6	NA	NA	CASSLASQTYNSPLHF	TGTGCCAGCAGCTTGGCAAGTCAGACCTATAATTCACCCCTCCACTTT
TRBV7-2	TRBJ2-1	NA	NA	CASSSPTGWVREQFF	TGTGCCAGCAGCTCACCGACAGGATGGGTGCGTGAGCAGTTCTTC
TRBV7-2	TRBJ2-1	TRBD2	NA	CASSKGLTPYNEQFF	TGTGCCAGCAGCAAGGGACTAACCCCCTACAATGAGCAGTTCTTC
TRBV4-3	TRBJ2-3	TRBD2	NA	CASSLEAGGRDTQYF	TGCGCCAGCAGCCTCGAGGCGGGGGGGCGAGATACGCAGTATTTT
TRBV4-1	TRBJ2-1	NA	NA	CASSQGPVNIVYNEQFF	TGCGCCAGCAGCCAAGGCCCGGTAAACATAGTATACAATGAGCAGTTCTTC